This TCR beta chain was profiled in a study of OX40 agonist ivuxolimab in advanced cancers. Sequenced by immunoSEQ multiplex PCR; TCRdb stores in-frame clones only, minus some. Here the sample spans some 50,000 clones, roughly 80% being singletons. From germline, CDR1 is SGHTA and CDR2 FQGNSA. The length of the CDR3 is 16 residues. V was shortened by 0 bases and J by 1 base, with 12 bases between the two germline ends. The source of this sequence is an adult with an advanced solid tumor such as melanoma, head and neck, liver or kidney cancer. The source was CD4+ or CD8+ T cells sorted from blood, collected in a trial of the OX40 agonist ivuxolimab. The chain carries TRBV7-2 and TRBJ1-2; D ambiguous. CDR3 in DNA: TGTGCCAGCAGCTTAGCGTCCGGCATGGATAACTATGGCTACACCTTC. This translates into CASSLASGMDNYGYTF. Full variable domain (remainder filled in from reference TRBV7-2 and TRBJ1-2): GAGVSQSPSNKVTEKGKDVELRCDPISGHTALYWYRQSLGQGLEFLIYFQGNSAPDKSGLPSDRFSAERTGGSVSTLTIQRTQQEDSAVYLCASSLASGMDNYGYTFGSGTRLTVV.